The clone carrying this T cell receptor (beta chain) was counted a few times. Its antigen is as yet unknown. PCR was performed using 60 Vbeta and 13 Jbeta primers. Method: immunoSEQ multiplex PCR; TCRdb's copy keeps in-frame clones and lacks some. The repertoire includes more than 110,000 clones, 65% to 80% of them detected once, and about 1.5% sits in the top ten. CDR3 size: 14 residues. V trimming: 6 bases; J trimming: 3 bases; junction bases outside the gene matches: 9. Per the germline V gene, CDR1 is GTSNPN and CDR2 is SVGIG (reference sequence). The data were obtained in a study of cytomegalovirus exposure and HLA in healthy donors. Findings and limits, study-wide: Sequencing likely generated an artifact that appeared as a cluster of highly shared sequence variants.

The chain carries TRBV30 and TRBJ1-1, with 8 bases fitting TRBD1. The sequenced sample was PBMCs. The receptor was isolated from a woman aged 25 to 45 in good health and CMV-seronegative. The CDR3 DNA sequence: TGTGCCTGTACCCAGGGGGCGGGGGACACTGAAGCTTTCTTT. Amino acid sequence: CACTQGAGDTEAFF.